The rows below give T cell receptor beta chains drawn from one sample of a study of early T cells in non-severe SARS-CoV-2 infection. MiXCR, run by TCRdb on the 5' RACE reads, gives a single entry per CDR3 protein. This repertoire shows about 64,000 distinct CDR3 sequences, roughly 18% found once; its top ten account for almost 9%. Sequences were derived from whole blood, sampled at baseline. The receptors derive from an adult who was a healthcare worker with PCR-confirmed SARS-CoV-2 infection or an uninfected control (not recorded which). Each CDR3 is given with its conserved first and last residue. The D gene is left open where the match is weak. The listing skips clone size in some rows; elsewhere it reads once, few, many or a size class.

J gene	D gene	clone size	V gene	CDR3 DNA	CDR3 protein
TRBJ1-2	NA	NA	TRBV7-9	TGTGCCAGCAGCTTCGGGGAAACGGGTGGCTACACCTTC	CASSFGETGGYTF
TRBJ1-6	TRBD1	once	TRBV5-4	TGTGCCAGCAGCTACTCCCTAGGACAGGGCGAAGGACCCCTCCACTTT	CASSYSLGQGEGPLHF
TRBJ1-1	NA	NA	TRBV6-5	TGTGCCAGCAGTTACATTACCGTTGGGGAGAGGAACACTGAAGCTTTCTTT	CASSYITVGERNTEAFF
TRBJ2-1	TRBD2	many	TRBV5-1	TGCGCCAGCAGTCCAGGACTAGCGGGGGGGACCTCCTACAATGAGCAGTTCTTC	CASSPGLAGGTSYNEQFF
TRBJ2-6	NA	NA	TRBV6-1	TGTGCCAGCAGTGTGGGGGTGAGGGCTGGGGCCAACGTCCTGACTTTC	CASSVGVRAGANVLTF
TRBJ1-4	NA	many	TRBV6-5	TGTGCCAGCTCGGAGGCAACTAATGAAAAACTGTTTTTT	CASSEATNEKLFF
TRBJ2-1	NA	few	TRBV5-1	TGCGCCAGCAGCTTGGAACTTTTCAGAGACTACAATGAGCAGTTCTTC	CASSLELFRDYNEQFF
TRBJ2-7	NA	NA	TRBV7-2	TGTGCCAGCAGCTTAGTAGGATCTGGGGAGCAGTACTTC	CASSLVGSGEQYF
TRBJ1-2	TRBD1	NA	TRBV12-3/TRBV12-4	TGTGCCACCAGACAGACAGGGGCGCATGGCTACACCTTC	CATRQTGAHGYTF
TRBJ1-4	NA	NA	TRBV4-3	TGCGCCAGCAGCCAAGATTCGGGTGAAAAACTGTTTTTT	CASSQDSGEKLFF
TRBJ1-1	TRBD1	NA	TRBV28	TGTGCCAGCAGTTTACAGGGACAGGGCCTCATGAACACTGAAGCTTTCTTT	CASSLQGQGLMNTEAFF
TRBJ2-7	TRBD1	few	TRBV5-1	TGCGCCAGCAGCTTGGATGACAGGGGGCCGTACGAGCAGTACTTC	CASSLDDRGPYEQYF
TRBJ2-3	NA	few	TRBV5-1	TGCGCCAGCAGCTACGCGGGACGGCAGGGAGTTGGAGATACGCAGTATTTT	CASSYAGRQGVGDTQYF
TRBJ2-6	NA	NA	TRBV9	TGTGCCAGCAGAGATAGGGGCTCTGGGGCCAACGTCCTGACTTTC	CASRDRGSGANVLTF
TRBJ1-1	TRBD1	few	TRBV18	TGTGCCAGCTCGCGAGGGACAGGGATGAACACTGAAGCTTTCTTT	CASSRGTGMNTEAFF
TRBJ2-5	TRBD1	NA	TRBV24-1	TGTGCCACCAGCTTCTTAACAGGGGAAGAGACCCAGTACTTC	CATSFLTGEETQYF
TRBJ2-2	NA	NA	TRBV12-3/TRBV12-4	TGTGCCAGCAGTTTAGCGGCCGGCCCCACCGGGGAGCTGTTTTTT	CASSLAAGPTGELFF
TRBJ2-1	NA	NA	TRBV11-2	TGTGCCAGCAGCTTAGACCTGGGGCCAGGGCATGAGCAGTTCTTC	CASSLDLGPGHEQFF
TRBJ2-7	NA	many	TRBV20-1	TGCAGTGCTAGAGGACTTGGTCCGTACGAGCAGTACTTC	CSARGLGPYEQYF
TRBJ1-4	TRBD1	many	TRBV29-1	TGCAGCGTTAAACTGCCCACGGGACAGGGGGCCCGTGCAACTAATGAAAAACTGTTTTTT	CSVKLPTGQGARATNEKLFF
TRBJ2-3	TRBD2	NA	TRBV24-1	TGTGCCACCAGGGGAGCGGGGTTCACAGATACGCAGTATTTT	CATRGAGFTDTQYF
TRBJ2-2	NA	few	TRBV19	TGTGCCAGTAGAACCTCGGGGGCGCGTAACGGGGAGCTGTTTTTT	CASRTSGARNGELFF